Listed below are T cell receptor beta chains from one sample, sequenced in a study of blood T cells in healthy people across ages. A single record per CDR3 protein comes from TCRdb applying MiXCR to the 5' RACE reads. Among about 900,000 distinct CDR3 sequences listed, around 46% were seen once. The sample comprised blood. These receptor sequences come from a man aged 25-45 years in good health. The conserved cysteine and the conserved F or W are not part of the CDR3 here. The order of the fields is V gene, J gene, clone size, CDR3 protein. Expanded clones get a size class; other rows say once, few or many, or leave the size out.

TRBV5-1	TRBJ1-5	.	ASSLGQSDQPQH
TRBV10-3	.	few	AISTGTFYEQY
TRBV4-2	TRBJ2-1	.	TSSQEGRRGYSYNEQF
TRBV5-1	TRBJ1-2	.	ASSLPGQSTYGYT
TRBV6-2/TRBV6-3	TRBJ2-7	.	ASSNWDRGTYEQY
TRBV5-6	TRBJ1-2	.	ASSLGFHGYT
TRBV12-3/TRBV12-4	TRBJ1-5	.	ASSLGEEPQH
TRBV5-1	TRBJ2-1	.	ASKIRSYEQF
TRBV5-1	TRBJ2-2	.	ASTLPGAGELF
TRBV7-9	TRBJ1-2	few	ASSLAASRVGDYGYT
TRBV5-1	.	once	ASSQMTSGGHEQY
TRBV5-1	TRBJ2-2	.	ASSLARDRVGNTGELF
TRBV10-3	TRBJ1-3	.	AISDPGGRASGNTIY
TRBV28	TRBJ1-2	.	ASSLRVGWSYGYT
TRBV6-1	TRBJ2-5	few	ASIFVAGGKETQY
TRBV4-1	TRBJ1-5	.	ASSQASGQGYDQPQH
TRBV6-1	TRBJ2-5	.	ASSDKVGAWETQY
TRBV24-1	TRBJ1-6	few	ATERDREDSPLH
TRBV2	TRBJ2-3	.	ASREQGASSTDTQY
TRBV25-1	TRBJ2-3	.	ASMRGYTDTQY
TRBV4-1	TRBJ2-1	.	ASSPGTGTGGEQF
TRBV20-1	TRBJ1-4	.	SASSEGGSNEKLF
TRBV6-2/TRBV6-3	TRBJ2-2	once	ASSGDRITGELF
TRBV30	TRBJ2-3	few	AWSVTSSTDTQY
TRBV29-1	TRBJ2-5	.	SVEGVRRTTQETQY
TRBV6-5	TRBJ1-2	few	ASSPYPGEVYGYT
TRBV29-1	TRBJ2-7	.	SVFGDSYEQY
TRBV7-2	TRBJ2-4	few	ASSLGGLLAKNIQY